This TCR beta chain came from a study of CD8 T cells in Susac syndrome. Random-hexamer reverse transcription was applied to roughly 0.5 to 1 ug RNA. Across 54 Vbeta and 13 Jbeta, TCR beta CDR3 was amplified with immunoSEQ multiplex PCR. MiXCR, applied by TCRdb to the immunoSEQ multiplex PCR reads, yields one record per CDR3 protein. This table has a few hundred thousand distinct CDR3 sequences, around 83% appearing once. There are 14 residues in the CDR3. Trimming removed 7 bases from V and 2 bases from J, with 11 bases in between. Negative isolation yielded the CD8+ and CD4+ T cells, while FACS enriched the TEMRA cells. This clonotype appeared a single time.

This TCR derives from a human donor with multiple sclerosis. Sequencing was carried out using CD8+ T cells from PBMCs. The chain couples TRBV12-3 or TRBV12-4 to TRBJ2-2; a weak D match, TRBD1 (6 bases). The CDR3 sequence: CASTRQANTGELFF. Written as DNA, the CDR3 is TGTGCCAGCACCCGACAGGCAAACACCGGGGAGCTGTTTTTT.